Listed here is a single T cell receptor (beta chain). What it binds is unknown. V shed 3 bases, J shed 5 bases, and the junction held 9 bases outside the gene matches. CDR1 and CDR2 (germline): SGHVT, SQSDAQ. The CDR3 has 15 amino acids. One entry per CDR3 protein results from TCRdb running MiXCR on the reads. The data hold about 470,000 distinct CDR3 sequences, with under 45% observed a single time. The sample belongs to a study of T cell repertoires in cytomegalovirus infection. At the level of the study: CMV infection plus the matching HLA type was flagged by public TCR beta signatures. Whole-study results and caveats: Cumulative public TCR beta family frequency identified CMV carriers with the relevant HLA.

V and J are TRBV7-4 and TRBJ2-7, with 8 nucleotides matching TRBD1. The sample in question was cultured PBMCs, obtained from culture after CMV antigen stimulation. The source of this sequence is a human donor in good health (CMV status not recorded). Some clones in this sample may be carry-over from other donors' samples. For the CDR3, the DNA is TGTGCCAGCAGCTTGACAGGGGTCGGGACGGACGAGCAGTACTTC. Amino acid sequence: CASSLTGVGTDEQYF.